The clone carrying this TCR beta chain was seen at least ten times. The data stem from a study of neurological immune-mediated disorders. TCRdb reprocessed the 5' RACE reads with MiXCR, giving one entry per CDR3 protein. Of 77,000 or so distinct CDR3 sequences in the sample, about 9.7% were seen once. The CDR3 runs 17 residues. This chain links TRBV21-1 with TRBJ2-4; the table assigns TRBD1, which was not confirmed against the DNA. TRBV21-1 constitutes a pseudogene. The sequence was collected from a man in his forties or fifties in good health. Sequencing was performed on PBMCs. CDR3 in amino acids: CASSIADRGKAKNIQYF. The CDR3 nucleotides read TGTGCCAGCAGCATCGCGGACAGGGGGAAAGCCAAAAACATTCAGTACTTC.